This entry lists 3 T cell receptor beta chains sequenced from one sample in a study of CD8 T cells in ankylosing spondylitis. TCRdb re-called the 5' RACE reads with MiXCR, one entry per CDR3 protein. Of some 130,000 distinct CDR3 sequences listed, roughly 9% are singletons. Sequenced sample: blood, either unsorted or a sorted T cell fraction (not recorded which). Receptors were obtained from a male donor with ankylosing spondylitis or in good health (not recorded which).

This clonotype has at least ten counts. J is TRBJ1-2 and V is TRBV29-1; D gene uncertain. With 1 base removed from V and 6 bases from J, the gap between germline ends came to 6 bases. The CDR3 runs 11 residues. Germline V gives CDR1 SQVTM, CDR2 ANQGSEA. CDR3 nucleotides: TGCAGCGTTGAAGGGAGGAATGGCTACACCTTC. It specifies CSVEGRNGYTF. The complete variable domain, with remaining parts taken from reference TRBV29-1 and TRBJ1-2, reads SAVISQKPSRDICQRGTSLTIQCQVDSQVTMMFWYRQQPGQSLTLIATANQGSEATYESGFVIDKFPISRPNLTFSTLTVSNMSPEDSSIYLCSVEGRNGYTFGSGTRLTVV.

Relative to its sample, this clonotype is medium-sized. This chain uses TRBV29-1 with TRBJ2-1; 7 nucleotides match TRBD2. The CDR3 sequence is 14 residues long. V shed 6 bases, J shed 8 bases, and the junction held 13 bases outside the gene matches. The germline V gene encodes CDR1 SQVTM and CDR2 ANQGSEA. The CDR3 loop reads CSVQRTRSTHEQFF. The CDR3 DNA reads as TGCAGCGTCCAAAGGACTAGGAGTACCCATGAGCAGTTCTTC.

Comment on this clonotype: A read error may explain this, as a much larger clone is one base away. Since the CDR3 does not end with the conserved phenylalanine or tryptophan, this likely comes from a read error. The chain couples TRBV20-1 to TRBJ2-2; D not certain. Looked up from germline, CDR1 is DFQATT and CDR2 is SNEGSKA (reference sequence). The V end was cut by 0 bases, the J end by 2 bases, with 10 bases between. The CDR3 covers 15 residues. The CDR3 here is CSARDGQANTGELFS. The CDR3 nucleotides are TGCAGTGCTAGAGATGGCCAGGCAAACACCGGGGAGCTGTTTTCT.